The clone carrying this TCR beta chain was recorded only once. The target antigen is unknown. The CDR3 has 14 residues. Trimming removed 1 base from V and 4 bases from J, with 13 bases in between. CDR1 is DFQATT, CDR2 SNEGSKA, per germline (reference sequence). All patients were untreated before thyroid surgery. This sample is drawn from a study of metastatic and nonmetastatic thyroid tumors. As for the study in general: Repertoire data that came from the blood and tumor or nodule tissue of malignant and benign thyroid patients were compared. Regarding the study as a whole: The reported finding was significantly higher TCR beta diversity in malignant thyroid tumors relative to benign nodules, in blood and tumor.

In the authors' methods: CDR3 was compared across clinicopathological groups, and the resulting differences were used to build a distant-metastasis classifier for papillary thyroid cancer. TCRdb re-analyzed the PCR reads through MiXCR. These V and J calls are TCRdb output, not the study's own analysis. Found here are under 20,000 clones, around a third of them singletons; the top ten hold about 15%. The chain recombines TRBV20-1 with TRBJ1-2, with D possibly matching TRBD1 (6 bases). The TCR was taken from a female donor with papillary thyroid cancer or a benign thyroid nodule (not recorded which). Some clones in this sample may be carry-over from other donors' samples. Sequenced input: tumor tissue. As DNA, the CDR3 is TGCAGTGCTAGAGTACCAGGGGTCCCCTATGGCTACACCTTC. Translating gives CSARVPGVPYGYTF.